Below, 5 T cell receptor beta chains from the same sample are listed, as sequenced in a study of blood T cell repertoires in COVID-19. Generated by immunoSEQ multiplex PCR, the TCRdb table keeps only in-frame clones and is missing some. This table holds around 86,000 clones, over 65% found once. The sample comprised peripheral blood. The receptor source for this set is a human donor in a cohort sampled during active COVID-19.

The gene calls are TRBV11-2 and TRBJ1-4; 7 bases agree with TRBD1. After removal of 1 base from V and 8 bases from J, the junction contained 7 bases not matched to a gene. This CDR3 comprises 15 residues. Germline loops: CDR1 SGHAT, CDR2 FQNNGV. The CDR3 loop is CASSLAGTDQEKLFF. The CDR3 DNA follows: TGTGCCAGCAGCTTAGCCGGGACAGATCAGGAAAAACTGTTTTTT.

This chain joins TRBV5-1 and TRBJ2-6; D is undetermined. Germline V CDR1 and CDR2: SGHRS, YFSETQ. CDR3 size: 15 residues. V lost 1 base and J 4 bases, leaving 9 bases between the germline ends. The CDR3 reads CASSLKTAGANVLTF. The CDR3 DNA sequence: TGCGCCAGCAGCTTGAAAACTGCGGGGGCCAACGTCCTGACTTTC. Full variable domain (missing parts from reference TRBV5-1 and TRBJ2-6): KAGVTQTPRYLIKTRGQQVTLSCSPISGHRSVSWYQQTPGQGLQFLFEYFSETQRNKGNFPGRFSGRQFSNSRSEMNVSTLELGDSALYLCASSLKTAGANVLTFGAGSRLTVL.

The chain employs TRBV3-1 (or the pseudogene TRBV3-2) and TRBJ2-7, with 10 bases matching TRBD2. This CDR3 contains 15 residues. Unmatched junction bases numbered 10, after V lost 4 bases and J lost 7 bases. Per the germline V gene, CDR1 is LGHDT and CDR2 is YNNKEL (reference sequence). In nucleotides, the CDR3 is TGTGCCAGCAGCCCGGGGATAGCGGGGGGTTATGAGCAGTACTTC. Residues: CASSPGIAGGYEQYF.

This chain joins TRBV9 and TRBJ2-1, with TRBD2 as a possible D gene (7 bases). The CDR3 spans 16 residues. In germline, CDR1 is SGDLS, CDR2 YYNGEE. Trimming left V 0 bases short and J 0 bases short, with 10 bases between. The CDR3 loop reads CASSVEGGLSYNEQFF. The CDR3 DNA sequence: TGTGCCAGCAGCGTAGAGGGGGGGCTCTCCTACAATGAGCAGTTCTTC.

CDR3 sequence: CASSLDRTGGYTF. CDR3 coding DNA: TGTGCCAGCAGCCTCGACAGGACGGGGGGCTACACCTTC. This chain joins TRBV7-2 and TRBJ1-2, with TRBD1 as a possible D gene (6 bases). The V end lost 5 bases, the J end lost 8 bases, and 15 bases lay between the germline ends. This CDR3 is built from 13 residues. Germline assignment: CDR1 SGHTA and CDR2 FQGNSA.